This T cell receptor (beta chain) was observed in a study of T cell repertoires in cytomegalovirus infection. At the level of the study: Used in the study were CMV epitopes, some recently identified and HLA-C-restricted, others well-studied and HLA-B-restricted. Public TCR beta signatures were indicative of both CMV infection and a matching HLA type.

TCRdb recomputed calls from the reads with MiXCR, one row per CDR3 protein. Among about half a million distinct CDR3 sequences listed, 30% to 40% were seen once. Findings of the study overall: Cumulative frequency of public TCR beta families picked out carriers of CMV plus the relevant HLA. Clonotype analysis showed dominance of the ex vivo response by HLA-C-restricted CMV-specific TCR beta clonotypes.

V gave up 7 bases and J gave up 2 bases; unmatched junction bases: 10. CDR3 size: 15 residues. Germline V CDR1 and CDR2: SEHNR, FQNEAQ (reference sequence). This clonotype was recorded a few times. Its target is unknown. The sample consisted of cultured PBMCs, taken from culture after CMV antigen stimulation. This clonotype was sampled from a human donor in good health (CMV status not recorded). Some clones in this sample may be carry-over from other donors' samples. This chain joins TRBV7-9 and TRBJ2-5; 7 bases are shared with TRBD1. The CDR3 reads CASTAFTGVQETQYF. The CDR3 DNA reads as TGTGCCAGCACGGCGTTCACAGGGGTTCAAGAGACCCAGTACTTC.